The rows below give T cell receptor beta chains drawn from one sample of a study of cytomegalovirus exposure and HLA in healthy donors. TCRdb's copy holds only in-frame clones and misses some; the assay was immunoSEQ multiplex PCR. The sample lists fewer than 150,000 clones, approximately 80% occurring once. Sequences were obtained from PBMCs. The origin of the receptors is a man aged 30 to 45 in good health and CMV-seronegative. The CDR3 runs from the conserved cysteine through the conserved F or W. A D gene is named only where the DNA matches it firmly. The size of a clone is reported for some rows only, either as once, few or many, or as a class for expanded clones.

d_call j_call clone_size v_call cdr3_aa cdr3_nt
TRBD1 TRBJ2-7 . TRBV28 CASSLGTGARSYEQYF TGTGCCAGCAGTTTAGGTACAGGGGCCCGTTCCTACGAGCAGTACTTC
. TRBJ2-3 . TRBV7-2 CASSSRVTDTQYF TGTGCCAGCAGCTCCAGGGTAACAGATACGCAGTATTTT
. TRBJ1-2 once TRBV6-5 CASSYSSRVTGGYTF TGTGCCAGCAGTTACTCGAGTCGGGTAACGGGTGGCTACACCTTC
. TRBJ2-7 once TRBV28 CDSQRGYEQYF TGTGACTCCCAACGGGGCTACGAGCAGTACTTC
. TRBJ1-2 . TRBV30 CAWGGLNGYTF TGTGCCTGGGGAGGTCTAAATGGCTACACCTTC
. TRBJ1-2 . TRBV6-5 CASSYSLGGYGYTF TGTGCCAGCAGTTACTCGCTCGGGGGCTATGGCTACACCTTC
. TRBJ2-2 . TRBV19 CASSISGPTGELFF TGTGCCAGTAGTATATCAGGGCCCACCGGGGAGCTGTTTTTT
. TRBJ2-1 . TRBV5-6 CASSFTISRGGSYNEQFF TGTGCCAGCAGTTTCACCATCTCCAGGGGAGGGTCCTACAATGAGCAGTTCTTC
TRBD1 TRBJ2-7 . TRBV5-1 CASSSLGTGGYEQYF TGCGCCAGCAGCTCCCTCGGGACAGGGGGCTACGAGCAGTACTTC
TRBD2 TRBJ2-7 few TRBV6-6 CASSLLAGDPSGEQYF TGTGCCAGCAGTCTACTCGCGGGAGACCCCTCCGGGGAGCAGTACTTC
. TRBJ1-5 . TRBV11-2 CASSFSGYSNQPQHF TGTGCCAGCAGCTTCTCAGGATATAGCAATCAGCCCCAGCATTTT
. TRBJ1-4 . TRBV18 CASSPRHTTNEKLFF TGTGCCAGCTCACCGAGACACACAACTAATGAAAAACTGTTTTTT
TRBD2 TRBJ2-1 . TRBV29-1 CSVARWTSGRGHEQFF TGCAGCGTTGCCCGTTGGACTAGCGGCAGAGGGCATGAGCAGTTCTTC
TRBD1 TRBJ1-3 once TRBV28 CASSPPGRQGDTIYF TGTGCCAGCAGCCCGCCTGGGAGACAGGGAGACACCATATATTTT
TRBD2 TRBJ2-3 . TRBV5-4 CASSPSGRRTDTQYF TGTGCCAGCAGCCCTAGCGGGAGGAGAACAGATACGCAGTATTTT
. TRBJ2-1 once TRBV7-9 CASSFFDEQFF TGTGCCAGCAGCTTCTTCGATGAGCAGTTCTTC
TRBD2 TRBJ2-3 . TRBV10-3 CAIRSRLAGGPDTQYF TGTGCCATCAGGAGCAGACTAGCGGGAGGGCCAGATACGCAGTATTTT
. TRBJ2-1 . TRBV6-5 CASSYSRDSEQFF TGTGCCAGCAGTTACTCGCGGGACTCCGAGCAGTTCTTC
. TRBJ2-3 . TRBV6-1 CASRTRLADTQYF TGTGCCAGCAGGACTAGGCTGGCAGATACGCAGTATTTT
. TRBJ2-7 . TRBV15 CATSPGGALAGEQYF TGTGCCACCAGCCCGGGGGGCGCGTTGGCTGGGGAGCAGTACTTC
. TRBJ2-7 . TRBV9 CASSPIQGKDYEQYF TGTGCCAGCAGCCCTATCCAGGGAAAGGACTACGAGCAGTACTTC
. TRBJ2-6 . TRBV7-2 CASSLELNSGANVLTF TGTGCCAGCAGCTTAGAACTGAACTCTGGGGCCAACGTCCTGACTTTC
TRBD1 TRBJ1-3 . TRBV5-4 CASQYAGQGANTIYF TGTGCCAGCCAGTACGCAGGACAGGGGGCGAACACCATATATTTT
TRBD1 TRBJ1-1 few TRBV18 CASSAGTGIAEAFF TGTGCCAGCTCAGCCGGGACAGGGATAGCTGAAGCTTTCTTT
. TRBJ1-3 . TRBV28 CASSSPRNTIYF TGTGCCAGCAGTTCGCCCAGGAACACCATATATTTT
TRBD1 TRBJ2-1 . TRBV5-4 CASSPKTGAIEQFF TGTGCCAGCAGCCCAAAAACAGGGGCCATCGAGCAGTTCTTC
TRBD1 TRBJ1-5 . TRBV11-2 CASSLTGTDQPQHF TGTGCCAGCAGCTTAACCGGGACAGATCAGCCCCAGCATTTT
TRBD2 TRBJ2-3 . TRBV28 CASSRSGDTDTQYF TGTGCCAGCAGTCGTAGCGGGGACACAGATACGCAGTATTTT
TRBD2 TRBJ2-5 few TRBV28 CASSSGEGYQETQYF TGTGCCAGCAGTTCGGGGGAGGGGTACCAAGAGACCCAGTACTTC
. TRBJ1-2 . TRBV28 CASSTVVYGYTF TGTGCCAGCAGTACGGTTGTCTATGGCTACACCTTC
TRBD2 TRBJ2-1 . TRBV11-3 CASSLGLAGHNEQFF TGTGCCAGCAGCTTAGGACTAGCGGGTCACAATGAGCAGTTCTTC
TRBD1 TRBJ2-7 . TRBV9 CASGTGTGSTYEQYF TGTGCCAGCGGTACCGGGACAGGGTCCACCTACGAGCAGTACTTC
. TRBJ1-3 . TRBV7-2 CASSLARNTIYF TGTGCCAGCAGCTTAGCCAGAAACACCATATATTTT
TRBD2 TRBJ2-7 . TRBV9 CASSVLAGDKQYF TGTGCCAGCAGCGTACTAGCGGGAGACAAGCAGTACTTC
. TRBJ1-1 . TRBV11-2 CASSLGLNTEAFF TGTGCCAGCAGCCTAGGACTAAACACTGAAGCTTTCTTT
TRBD2 TRBJ2-7 . TRBV4-1 CASSPPRGGSYEQYF TGCGCCAGCAGCCCCCCTCGGGGGGGCTCCTACGAGCAGTACTTC
. TRBJ1-4 once TRBV30 CAWSPTATNEKLFF TGTGCCTGGAGTCCCACAGCAACTAATGAAAAACTGTTTTTT
. TRBJ1-1 . TRBV5-1 CASSLTEYTEAFF TGCGCCAGCAGCCTCACCGAGTACACTGAAGCTTTCTTT
. TRBJ2-2 . TRBV4-3 CASSRGLAQGSGELFF TGCGCCAGCAGCCGTGGGCTAGCGCAGGGCTCCGGGGAGCTGTTTTTT
. TRBJ1-2 once TRBV5-6 CASSRDTYGYTF TGTGCCAGCAGCCGGGACACCTATGGCTACACCTTC
TRBD2 TRBJ2-7 few TRBV5-6 CASSLRGRVEQYF TGTGCCAGCAGCTTACGGGGGAGGGTGGAGCAGTACTTC
. TRBJ1-3 . TRBV18 CASSGFDTSSGNTIYF TGTGCCAGCTCAGGGTTCGACACCTCCTCTGGAAACACCATATATTTT
. TRBJ2-1 . TRBV7-9 CASSLREGGQFF TGTGCCAGCAGCCTCCGCGAGGGTGGGCAGTTCTTC
. TRBJ1-3 . TRBV6-5 CASSSGGEGTGNTIYF TGTGCCAGCAGTTCTGGAGGTGAAGGGACTGGAAACACCATATATTTT
. TRBJ2-1 . TRBV27 CASSSGGHLTYNEQFF TGTGCCAGCAGTTCGGGTGGACACCTAACCTACAATGAGCAGTTCTTC
TRBD1 TRBJ2-7 . TRBV28 CASSLSTGLAPGQYF TGTGCCAGCAGTTTATCGACAGGGCTCGCCCCAGGGCAGTACTTC
. TRBJ1-5 . TRBV9 CASSVGLSNQPQHF TGTGCCAGCAGCGTTGGGCTTAGCAATCAGCCCCAGCATTTT
TRBD1 TRBJ2-7 . TRBV9 CASSVGTGGHEQYF TGTGCCAGCAGCGTCGGGACAGGGGGCCACGAGCAGTACTTC
. TRBJ2-7 . TRBV6-5 CASNRGGSEQYF TGTGCCAGCAACCGCGGGGGCTCCGAGCAGTACTTC
TRBD2 TRBJ2-1 once TRBV30 CAWGAGGEQFF TGTGCCTGGGGGGCGGGGGGGGAGCAGTTCTTC
TRBD2 TRBJ2-5 . TRBV19 CASSLYSGRTETQYF TGTGCCAGTAGTCTTTATAGCGGGAGGACGGAGACCCAGTACTTC
TRBD1 TRBJ1-4 . TRBV6-1 CASSADRGGEKLFF TGTGCCAGCAGCGCCGACAGGGGAGGTGAAAAACTGTTTTTT
. TRBJ2-4 . TRBV4-1 CASSQESTARGIQYF TGCGCCAGCAGCCAAGAGTCGACAGCAAGGGGCATTCAGTACTTC
. TRBJ1-1 . TRBV19 CASSIPRGGTEAFF TGTGCCAGTAGTATCCCCAGGGGCGGGACTGAAGCTTTCTTT